The 8 T cell receptor beta chains presented below share a single source sample, sequenced in a study of shared clonotypes between healthy human individuals (dated by TCRdb to 2020 to 2021). CD8 naive samples were obtained by positive selection for CCR7 among CD45RO-negative cells, yielding a CD45RA+CCR7+ population from which TemRA cells were excluded. The receptor library was made with the immunoSEQ multiplex PCR assay. TCRdb stores this immuneACCESS table with in-frame sequences only. Part of the clones is absent; in the studies checked, under half of the shortfall reflects unresolved V genes, and no reason is known for the rest. In all, the sample holds 2 million to 2.5 million clones, and around 93% of those were seen once. The ten largest clones represent 1.5% to 2% of the sample. Sequenced: naive CD8+ T cells from PBMCs. What the cell subset or site label conveys for this sample: CD45RA+CCR7+. Receptors originate from a man in his late teens or twenties in good health. Some clones in this sample may be carry-over from other donors' samples.

The V call is TRBV9, the J call TRBJ2-3; D is ambiguous. CDR1 and CDR2 (germline): SGDLS, YYNGEE. V lost 4 bases, J lost 2 bases, and 14 bases lay in between. The CDR3 runs to 15 residues. The CDR3 is CASSLLGFLTDTQYF. The CDR3 DNA sequence: TGTGCCAGCAGCCTTCTGGGGTTCCTCACAGATACGCAGTATTTT.

The chain couples TRBV11-2 to TRBJ2-7; D is perhaps TRBD1 or TRBD2 (5 bases each). This CDR3 spans 14 amino acids. Per germline, CDR1 SGHAT and CDR2 FQNNGV. V gave up 4 bases and J gave up 6 bases, with 16 bases separating them. The CDR3 sequence: CASSSTGTDSEQYF. The CDR3 nucleotides are TGTGCCAGCAGCTCCACCGGGACCGACTCCGAGCAGTACTTC.

The chain carries TRBV4-1 and TRBJ2-1; no firm D call. V was shortened by 0 bases and J by 5 bases, with 5 bases between the two germline ends. Germline lookup yields CDR1 MGHRA and CDR2 YSYEKL. This CDR3 region has 13 residues. CDR3 in amino acids: CASSQEWHNEQFF. For the CDR3, the DNA is TGCGCCAGCAGCCAAGAATGGCACAATGAGCAGTTCTTC.

This clone came up once. The V gene is TRBV10-2, the J gene TRBJ2-7; 7 bases agree with TRBD1. The germline gives CDR1 WSHSY, CDR2 SAAADI. The trim removed 3 bases at V and 4 bases at J, leaving 3 bases unmatched. The CDR3 runs to 13 residues. This CDR3 is CASSERGLYEQYF. The DNA of the CDR3 is TGCGCCAGCAGTGAAAGGGGGCTGTACGAGCAGTACTTC.

The chain employs TRBV3-2 and TRBJ2-7. TRBV3-2 is a listed pseudogene. The CDR3 loop spans 9 amino acids. CDR3 protein: CASRPGPHF. The DNA for the CDR3 is TGTGCCAGCAGGCCGGGACCTCACTTC.

This rearrangement joins TRBV27 to TRBJ2-1, with 9 bases lining up with TRBD1. V lost 5 bases to trimming and J lost 4 bases; unmatched junction nucleotides: 6. This CDR3 comprises 15 residues. CDR1 and CDR2 from the germline V gene are MNHEY and SMNVEV (reference sequence). The CDR3 DNA follows: TGTGCCAGCAGTATACAGGGGGCTCGGTACAATGAGCAGTTCTTC. It specifies CASSIQGARYNEQFF.

The J gene is TRBJ2-5, the V gene TRBV18, with unresolved D. Per the germline V gene, CDR1 is KGHSH and CDR2 is LQKENI. The CDR3 is 17 amino acids. V was shortened by 5 bases and J by 4 bases, with 23 bases between the two germline ends. The CDR3 nucleotides read TGTGCCAGCTCATGGTTAGGAGATTTACGGGTCCGAGAGACCCAGTACTTC. Its protein is CASSWLGDLRVRETQYF.

This chain uses TRBV19 with TRBJ2-7; D not resolved. The V gene lost 0 bases and the J gene lost 12 bases, with 12 bases spanning the gap. The CDR3 runs to 12 residues. In germline, CDR1 is LNHDA, CDR2 SQIVND (reference sequence). The CDR3 is CASSIDARSLYF. For the CDR3, the DNA is TGTGCCAGTAGTATAGATGCTAGATCTTTGTACTTC.